This T cell receptor (beta chain) appears in the sequencing data of a study of blood T cell repertoires in COVID-19. In the study overall: Acute and convalescent COVID-19 samples came from the United States, Italy and Spain. Sources were T cells, B-cell-depleted T cells, or PBMCs; the material itself was cDNA or gDNA.

Original data processing: The assay estimated nucleated cells by amplifying reference gene primers. Repertoires were generated with immunoSEQ multiplex PCR, while TCRdb's copy carries only in-frame clones and drops some. The V and J calls and the clone size are those of that table, but D and trimming were determined from the DNA. The table shows tens of thousands of clones, with roughly 90% occurring only once. The CDR3 has 15 residues. The germline gives CDR1 LNHNV, CDR2 YYDKDF (reference sequence). V trimming: 8 bases; J trimming: 2 bases; junction bases outside the gene matches: 10. Material: peripheral blood. The TCR was taken from a man aged 80 or over in a cohort sampled during active COVID-19. This chain connects TRBV15 to TRBJ2-3; 7 bases agree with TRBD1. The CDR3 region is CATVKGQGVTDTQYF. CDR3 nucleotide sequence: TGTGCCACCGTCAAGGGGCAGGGGGTCACAGATACGCAGTATTTT.